This record covers a single TCR beta chain. This clonotype has just a few counts. Its antigen target is currently unknown. Base qualities are not at hand, and no much larger clone is one base apart. What this sample's treatment or condition label stands for: live attenuated yellow fever vaccine strain. A standard Ficoll-Paque protocol was used to isolate PBMCs from peripheral blood. Dynabeads CD4 and CD8 positive selection kits were used to isolate CD4 and CD8 T-cell fractions. TriZol was used to extract RNA from bulk PBMCs, CD4 and CD8 fractions, and dextramer-positive and dextramer-negative fractions. This sample is part of a study of T cells after yellow fever vaccination (dated by TCRdb to the late 2010s). General notes on the study: The SMART-Seq v4 Ultra Low Input RNA kit was used to prepare libraries from fractions with low cell numbers. Two healthy male donors, one aged 18 to 30 and one aged 30 to 40 years, were included in the cohort. Bulk TCR alpha and beta repertoires were sequenced longitudinally to track T-cell clones before and after primary and booster YFV17D yellow fever vaccination. Bulk PBMC replicates and cell subsets were isolated from blood drawn at multiple timepoints before and after both primary and secondary immunization.

The paper's findings and limits, for the study overall: Because the study included only a couple of donors, the extent to which the findings can be generalized is limited. After the booster, most of the clones that had expanded following primary vaccination were detected again (approximately 96% of CD4 and more than 85% of CD8), which suggests that memory was broadly maintained. A small share of clonotypes occurred in both CD4 and CD8 compartments, likely arising from convergent recombination. The secondary T-cell response was weaker than the primary response but faster, peaking on day 5 instead of day 15. Because abundant contaminating clonotypes from the bulk population could be contained in FACS-sorted repertoires, computational filtering was required.

Cut back by 7 bases and 4 bases, the V and J ends lie 8 bases apart. CDR3 length: 12 amino acids, cysteine to phenylalanine. Of the read, only the CDR3 DNA is kept; its 36 bases are in frame from base 1. From a lookup of the germline V gene, CDR1 and CDR2 are MNHEY and SVGAGI. TCR cDNA was synthesized by 5'RACE template switching, which introduced a universal primer site and unique molecular identifiers. Priming of cDNA synthesis was performed from both the TCR alpha and TCR beta constant segments. Two PCR steps were used to amplify libraries, with sample barcodes and sequencing adapters being added in the second step. Sequencing of the libraries was done on either Illumina HiSeq 2500 (2x100 bp) or NovaSeq (2x150 bp). The authors' pipeline ran thus. MIGEC handled demultiplexing of reads and collapsing into UMI consensus sequences, while MiXCR performed V(D)J alignment. Clonotypes responding to the vaccine were identified with edgeR on replicate PBMC samples, with the criteria of FDR below 0.01 and a log2 fold change above 5 up to day 15. Bulk clonotypes were assigned CD4 or CD8 identity according to which sequenced CD4 or CD8 repertoire held them at higher abundance. TCRdb redid the processing of the public reads, applying fastp at Q25 and MiXCR, and retained in-frame beta chains. Rows are combined by CDR3 protein, so each entry shows the most common genes and DNA. In this record, the V and J calls reflect TCRdb's handling and not the investigators' own analysis. The sample data list some 160,000 distinct CDR3 sequences, and less than 9% of these were observed just once. The ten top clones hold over 2% of the sample.

Here the sequenced sample was CD4+ T cells sorted from PBMCs, taken 5 days after the first yellow fever vaccination. Recombination connected TRBV6-5 to TRBJ2-1; TRBD1 could be the D gene, as 5 bases match. The clonotype comes from a man aged 18 to 29 who received the YFV17D yellow fever vaccine. The CDR3 protein is CASNNRYNEQFF. The sequenced DNA: TGTGCCAGCAATAACAGGTACAATGAGCAGTTCTTC.